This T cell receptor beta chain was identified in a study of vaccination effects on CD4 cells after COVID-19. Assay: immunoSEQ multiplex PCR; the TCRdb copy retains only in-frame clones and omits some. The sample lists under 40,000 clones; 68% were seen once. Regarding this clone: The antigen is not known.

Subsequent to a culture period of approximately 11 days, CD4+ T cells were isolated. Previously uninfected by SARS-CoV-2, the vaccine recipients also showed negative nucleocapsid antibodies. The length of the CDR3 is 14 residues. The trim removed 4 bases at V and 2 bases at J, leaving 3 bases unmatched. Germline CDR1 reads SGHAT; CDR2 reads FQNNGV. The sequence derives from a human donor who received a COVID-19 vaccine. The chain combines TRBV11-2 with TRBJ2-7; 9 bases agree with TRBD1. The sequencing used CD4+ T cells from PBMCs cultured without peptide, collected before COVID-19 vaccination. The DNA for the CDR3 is TGTGCCAGCAGCTCCGGGACAGGGCCCTACGAGCAGTACTTC. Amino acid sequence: CASSSGTGPYEQYF.